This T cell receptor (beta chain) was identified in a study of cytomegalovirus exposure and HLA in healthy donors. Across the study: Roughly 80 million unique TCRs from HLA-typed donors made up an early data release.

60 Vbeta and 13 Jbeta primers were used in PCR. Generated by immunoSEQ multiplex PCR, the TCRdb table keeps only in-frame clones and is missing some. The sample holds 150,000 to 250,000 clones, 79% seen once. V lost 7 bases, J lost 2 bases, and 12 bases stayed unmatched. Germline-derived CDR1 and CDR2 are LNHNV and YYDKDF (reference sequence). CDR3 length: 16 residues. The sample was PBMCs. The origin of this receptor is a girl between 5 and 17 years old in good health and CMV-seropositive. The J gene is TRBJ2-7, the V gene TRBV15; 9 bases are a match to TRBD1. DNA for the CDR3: TGTGCCACCACCCTGGGCCGGGACAGGGCCCCCTACGAGCAGTACTTC. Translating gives CATTLGRDRAPYEQYF.